Each of the 25 T cell receptor beta chains below was sequenced from the same sample in a study of a mutant IDH1 vaccine in newly diagnosed glioma. Time point indicated: week 11, during vaccination. Topical imiquimod was applied with each vaccine dose, which held 300 ug of mutant IDH1 20-mer peptide. Sequencing used immunoSEQ multiplex PCR; TCRdb keeps in-frame clones, though not all of them. The sample has more than 50,000 clones, approximately 91% seen once. What these receptors recognize is not known. The sample was PBMCs, taken from a glioma patient whose treatment included an IDH1 peptide vaccine. These TCRs come from a man aged 35 to 55 with glioma.

This chain joins TRBV10-3 and TRBJ2-1; weak D call: TRBD2 (6 bases). This CDR3 comprises 18 residues. Germline V gives CDR1 ENHRY, CDR2 SYGVKD. V lost 2 bases and J lost 10, with 27 bases in between. The CDR3: CAISEAGGVGGGLGEQFF. Written as DNA, the CDR3 is TGTGCCATCAGTGAGGCCGGGGGAGTGGGAGGTGGGCTGGGCGAGCAGTTCTTC.

In DNA form, the CDR3 reads TGCGCCAGCAGCCCATGGACAGGGGGCTCAACTAATGAAAAACTGTTTTTT. It specifies CASSPWTGGSTNEKLFF. The chain couples TRBV5-1 to TRBJ1-4; TRBD1 aligns across 11 bases. The CDR3 loop spans 17 amino acids. Per germline, CDR1 SGHRS and CDR2 YFSETQ. V dropped 4 bases and J dropped 0; count of bases not matched to a gene: 5.

The genes are TRBV28 and TRBJ1-2; tentative D call: TRBD1 (5 bases). This CDR3 has 14 residues. Germline V gene data show CDR1 as MDHEN and CDR2 as SYDVKM. V shed 3 bases and J shed 0 bases, with 8 bases lying between them. The CDR3 DNA sequence: TGTGCCAGCAGTTTGGGCAGGGCTAACTATGGCTACACCTTC. This sequence encodes CASSLGRANYGYTF.

V and J are TRBV18 and TRBJ1-2; D unclear. Trimming removed 4 bases at V and 5 bases at J, with 23 bases between. In germline, CDR1 is KGHSH, CDR2 LQKENI. CDR3 length equals 17 residues. The CDR3 loop is CASSHPLGGPISYGYTF. CDR3 nucleotides: TGTGCCAGCTCACACCCATTAGGCGGACCGATATCATATGGCTACACCTTC.

This clone occurred once. This sequence joins TRBV27 and TRBJ1-5; D unclear. V was pared by 5 bases and J by 0 bases, with 14 bases between. Germline V gene sequence: CDR1 MNHEY, CDR2 SMNVEV (reference sequence). The CDR3 spans 16 residues. CDR3 DNA: TGTGCCAGCAGTCGCTCCAGGATTTATAGCAATCAGCCCCAGCATTTT. Its translation is CASSRSRIYSNQPQHF.

The V call is TRBV7-9, the J call TRBJ2-3; no reliable D call. From germline, CDR1 is SEHNR and CDR2 FQNEAQ (reference sequence). Trimming shortened V by 5 bases and J by 0 bases, and 6 bases separated the two germline ends. CDR3 length equals 13 residues. CDR3 loop: CASSPGSTDTQYF. The CDR3 bases are TGTGCCAGCAGCCCCGGAAGCACAGATACGCAGTATTTT.

V and J are TRBV4-1 and TRBJ1-5; 9 bases match TRBD1. The V and J ends lost 5 bases and 0 bases, in that order; junction bases with no gene match: 8. CDR3 length: 17 residues. Germline values: CDR1 MGHRA, CDR2 YSYEKL. In DNA form, the CDR3 reads TGCGCCAGCAGCTCGGACAGGGGAGGGCATAGCAATCAGCCCCAGCATTTT. It codes for CASSSDRGGHSNQPQHF.

Remarks on this clone: Other DNA variants within this sample encode the same CDR3. The V and J genes are TRBV9 and TRBJ1-2, with a weak D call TRBD1 (5 bases). The CDR3 is 10 residues long. From germline, CDR1 is SGDLS and CDR2 YYNGEE. Deletions cut 6 bases from V and 9 bases from J, with 9 bases between. The CDR3: CASKRGSYTF. The CDR3 region has the DNA TGTGCCAGCAAGAGGGGCAGCTACACCTTC.

This chain connects TRBV11-3 to TRBJ1-1; weak D call: TRBD1 (5 bases). Trimming pared 4 bases from V and 2 bases from J, leaving 8 bases between. The CDR3 totals 13 residues. Germline-derived CDR1 and CDR2 are SGHNT and YENEEA. The CDR3 is CASSSTDNTEAFF. CDR3 sequence (DNA): TGTGCCAGCAGCTCGACAGACAACACTGAAGCTTTCTTT.

V usage is TRBV9 and J usage is TRBJ2-3; 8 bases fit TRBD2. The CDR3 spans 15 residues. Germline loops: CDR1 SGDLS, CDR2 YYNGEE. After removal of 1 base from V and 3 bases from J, the junction contained 4 bases not matched to a gene. The CDR3 DNA follows: TGTGCCAGCAGCGTAATCAGCGGGGGAACAGATACGCAGTATTTT. Translating gives CASSVISGGTDTQYF. Combining the CDR3 with reference TRBV9 and TRBJ2-3 gives the whole variable domain DSGVTQTPKHLITATGQRVTLRCSPRSGDLSVYWYQQSLDQGLQFLIQYYNGEERAKGNILERFSAQQFPDLHSELNLSSLELGDSALYFCASSVISGGTDTQYFGPGTRLTVL.

V gene TRBV5-1 combines with J gene TRBJ2-2, with D perhaps TRBD1 (7 bases). Trimming removed 4 bases at V and 1 base at J, with 20 bases between. This CDR3 has 18 amino acids. Germline CDR1 SGHRS, CDR2 YFSETQ. The CDR3 sequence is CASSLYRGPRENTGELFF. CDR3 in DNA: TGCGCCAGCAGCCTATACAGGGGCCCGCGGGAGAACACCGGGGAGCTGTTTTTT.

Only a few counts were recorded for this clone. The rearrangement links TRBV2 to TRBJ1-2; 7 nucleotides line up with TRBD1. CDR3 length: 13 residues. Germline assignment: CDR1 SNHLY and CDR2 FYNNEI. With V trimmed by 6 bases and J by 2 bases, 3 bases remained unmatched. CDR3 sequence (DNA): TGTGCCAGCAGGGAGGACAGGAACTATGGCTACACCTTC. This sequence encodes CASREDRNYGYTF.

The genes are TRBV4-1 and TRBJ2-5; TRBD1 matches at 9 bases. The CDR3 has 19 residues. CDR1 MGHRA and CDR2 YSYEKL come from the germline V gene. The ends lost 1 base at V and 3 bases at J; junction bases unmatched: 15. Written as DNA, the CDR3 is TGCGCCAGCAGCCAAGCCGGGAACAGGGGGCGAGTTAAGGAAGAGACCCAGTACTTC. Translation gives CASSQAGNRGRVKEETQYF.

This clone was seen only a few times. This sequence joins TRBV28 and TRBJ2-2; 9 bases are shared with TRBD1. Germline trimming cut 5 bases from V and 3 bases from J; bases unmatched to any gene: 4. Germline assignment: CDR1 MDHEN and CDR2 SYDVKM. CDR3 length equals 15 residues. The CDR3 here is CASSPGDRDTGELFF. DNA of the CDR3: TGTGCCAGCAGTCCAGGGGACAGGGACACCGGGGAGCTGTTTTTT.

The chain employs TRBV6-1 and TRBJ2-5; 8 nucleotides match TRBD1. Looked up from germline, CDR1 is MNHNS and CDR2 is SASEGT. Trimming removed 4 bases from V and 4 bases from J; junction bases left unmatched: 8. The CDR3 covers 15 residues. Here the CDR3 reads CASSGQGALGETQYF. CDR3 sequence (DNA): TGTGCCAGCAGTGGTCAGGGGGCGCTAGGAGAGACCCAGTACTTC.

J is TRBJ2-1 and V is TRBV28; TRBD2 aligns across 9 bases. The length of the CDR3 is 17 residues. The germline gives CDR1 MDHEN, CDR2 SYDVKM. Trimming at V came to 3 bases and at J to 9 bases, leaving 15 bases not matched to a gene. CDR3 protein: CASSFPLAGGLSFEQFF. Written as DNA, the CDR3 is TGTGCCAGCAGTTTCCCCCTCGCGGGGGGGCTAAGTTTTGAGCAGTTCTTC.

This clone was counted a few times. J is TRBJ2-1 and V is TRBV5-4; D might be TRBD2 (7 bases). CDR1 is SGHNT and CDR2 is YYREEE in the germline V gene (reference sequence). This CDR3 is 15 amino acids long. The germline V and J ends were trimmed by 0 bases and 9 bases, with 16 bases remaining between them. Here the CDR3 reads CASSLVGGGRSEQFF. In nucleotides, the CDR3 is TGTGCCAGCAGCTTGGTGGGGGGGGGCCGAAGTGAGCAGTTCTTC.

This clone was recorded a few times. The CDR3 here is CASGGATNEKLFF. CDR3 nucleotide sequence: TGTGCCAGCGGGGGGGCAACTAATGAAAAACTGTTTTTT. J is TRBJ1-4 and V is TRBV9; TRBD1 might be the D (5 bases). Germline CDR1 and CDR2: SGDLS and YYNGEE. Trimming cost V 7 bases and J 0 bases, with 7 bases left between them. The CDR3 is 13 residues long.

The chain couples TRBV5-4 to TRBJ2-2; D not certain. This CDR3 comprises 14 residues. Germline CDR1 is SGHNT and CDR2 is YYREEE (reference sequence). Trimming removed 0 bases at V and 5 bases at J, with 8 bases between. The CDR3 is CASSLGRRTGELFF. Written as DNA, the CDR3 is TGTGCCAGCAGCTTGGGAAGAAGAACCGGGGAGCTGTTTTTT.

This rearrangement joins TRBV9 to TRBJ2-7; tentative D call: TRBD2 (6 bases). V lost 0 bases, J lost 3 bases, and 16 bases lay in between. Per the germline V gene, CDR1 is SGDLS and CDR2 is YYNGEE. The CDR3 loop spans 16 amino acids. CDR3 region: CASSVGGAPGGYEQYF. The CDR3 nucleotides read TGTGCCAGCAGCGTAGGAGGTGCGCCCGGGGGCTACGAGCAGTACTTC.

CDR3 amino acids: CASSDDRVGQPQHF. As DNA, the CDR3 is TGTGCCAGCAGTGATGACAGGGTAGGCCAGCCCCAGCATTTT. V usage is TRBV6-1 and J usage is TRBJ1-5, with 7 positions matching TRBD1. V shed 3 bases, J shed 7 bases, and the junction held 6 bases outside the gene matches. Germline V lookup: CDR1 MNHNS, CDR2 SASEGT. This CDR3 region has 14 residues.

As to this clone: An end of the junction differs from the germline gene, which may be a read error. V is TRBV7-8 and J is TRBJ2-3; no clear D gene. Germline CDR1 SGHVS, CDR2 FQNEAQ. This CDR3 has 15 amino acids. The CDR3 sequence: CAGSARTRSPDTQYF. CDR3 DNA: TGTGCCGGCAGCGCTCGGACCCGGTCCCCAGATACGCAGTATTTT.

This rearrangement joins TRBV2 to TRBJ2-1; D is unclear. V gave up 11 bases and J gave up 0 bases, with 14 bases separating them. Germline V gene sequence: CDR1 SNHLY, CDR2 FYNNEI. The CDR3 runs 14 residues. The CDR3: CAGRLSSSYNEQFF. CDR3 nucleotides: TGTGCCGGTCGACTCAGCAGCTCCTACAATGAGCAGTTCTTC.

The chain employs TRBV6-6 and TRBJ2-7; possibly TRBD2 for D (6 bases). V lost 2 bases and J lost 7, with 15 bases in between. Germline values: CDR1 MNHNY, CDR2 SVGAGI (reference sequence). This CDR3 has 14 residues. In DNA, the CDR3 is TGTGCCAGCAGTTACACCGGGGGATCTGGGGAGCAGTACGTC. Translating it yields CASSYTGGSGEQYV.

This chain joins TRBV5-4 and TRBJ2-3, with 9 positions matching TRBD1. The CDR3 consists of 14 residues. In germline, CDR1 is SGHNT, CDR2 YYREEE (reference sequence). After removal of 3 bases from V and 4 bases from J, the junction contained 3 bases not matched to a gene. Here the CDR3 reads CASSSGQGPDTQYF. In DNA form, the CDR3 reads TGTGCCAGCAGCTCGGGACAGGGACCAGATACGCAGTATTTT. Full variable domain (outside the CDR3, taken from reference TRBV5-4 and TRBJ2-3): ETGVTQSPTHLIKTRGQQVTLRCSSQSGHNTVSWYQQALGQGPQFIFQYYREEENGRGNFPPRFSGLQFPNYSSELNVNALELDDSALYLCASSSGQGPDTQYFGPGTRLTVL.